This TCR beta chain was identified in a study of blood T cells in healthy people across ages. Study-wide results and limits: More naive CD4+ cells and higher diversity were found in long-lived than in aged donors. Estimates of total diversity, which came from one million sequenced T cells, were considered to be underestimates. As naive T cell percentage varied, TCR beta diversity correlated strongly with it.

Trimming removed 6 bases at V and 7 bases at J, with 12 bases between. The CDR3 runs to 13 residues. Germline CDR1 and CDR2: MNHEY and SVGAGI. The authors ran a second PCR of 7 to 11 cycles using a sample-barcoded 5' primer and a J-beta primer mix. Each CDR3 protein gets one entry after TCRdb re-called the 5' RACE reads with MiXCR. The sample lists about 1.6 million distinct CDR3 sequences, roughly 30% occurring once. Details on this clonotype: The antigen is not known.

This sequence joins TRBV6-5 and TRBJ1-4, with D possibly being TRBD1 (5 bases). Source material: blood. The source of this sequence is a woman aged 25-40 years in good health. Here the CDR3 DNA reads TGTGCCAGCAGGCCCGGGGGTACTGAAAAACTGTTTTTT. It yields the protein CASRPGGTEKLFF.